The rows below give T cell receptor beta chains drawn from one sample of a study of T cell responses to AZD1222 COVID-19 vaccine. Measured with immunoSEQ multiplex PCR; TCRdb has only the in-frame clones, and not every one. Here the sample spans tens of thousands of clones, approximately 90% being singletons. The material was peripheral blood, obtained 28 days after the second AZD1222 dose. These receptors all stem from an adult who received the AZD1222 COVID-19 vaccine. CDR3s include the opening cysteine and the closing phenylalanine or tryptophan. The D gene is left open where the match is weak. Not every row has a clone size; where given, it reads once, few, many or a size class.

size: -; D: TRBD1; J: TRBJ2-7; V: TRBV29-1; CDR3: CSVARGSGTGGEQYF; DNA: TGCAGCGTTGCGAGGGGGTCTGGGACAGGGGGTGAGCAGTACTTC
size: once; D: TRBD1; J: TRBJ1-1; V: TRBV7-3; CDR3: CASSLTGDSYTEAFF; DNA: TGTGCCAGCAGCTTAACCGGGGACAGTTACACTGAAGCTTTCTTT
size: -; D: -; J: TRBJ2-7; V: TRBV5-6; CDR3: CASSQGLGGLEGYEQYF; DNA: TGTGCCAGCAGCCAAGGACTAGGGGGCCTTGAGGGGTACGAGCAGTACTTC
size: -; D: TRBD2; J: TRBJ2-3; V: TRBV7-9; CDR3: CASSFPYSAGEADTQYF; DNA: TGTGCCAGCAGCTTTCCGTATTCTGCGGGAGAAGCAGATACGCAGTATTTT
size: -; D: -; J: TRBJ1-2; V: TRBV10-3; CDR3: CAITVGTNRYGYTF; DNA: TGTGCCATCACTGTGGGGACGAATCGGTATGGCTACACCTTC
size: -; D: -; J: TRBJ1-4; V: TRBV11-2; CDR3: CASSRDSNEKLFF; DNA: TGTGCCAGCAGCCGAGACTCAAATGAAAAACTGTTTTTT
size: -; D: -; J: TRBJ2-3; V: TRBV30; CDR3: CAWSLGDTQYF; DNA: TGTGCCTGGAGTTTGGGGGATACGCAGTATTTT
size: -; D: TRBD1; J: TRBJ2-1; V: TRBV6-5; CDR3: CASRMDRDSYNEQFF; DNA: TGTGCCAGCAGGATGGACAGGGACTCCTACAATGAGCAGTTCTTC
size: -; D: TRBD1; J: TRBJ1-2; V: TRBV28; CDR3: CASREQGAVVYTF; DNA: TGTGCCAGCAGGGAGCAGGGGGCGGTTGTCTACACCTTC
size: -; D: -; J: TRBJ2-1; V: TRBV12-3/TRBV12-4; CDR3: CASSFLGREQFF; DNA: TGTGCCAGCAGTTTTCTCGGGCGTGAGCAGTTCTTC
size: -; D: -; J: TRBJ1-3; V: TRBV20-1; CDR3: CSASPDRISGNTIYF; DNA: TGCAGTGCTAGTCCCGACAGGATCTCTGGAAACACCATATATTTT
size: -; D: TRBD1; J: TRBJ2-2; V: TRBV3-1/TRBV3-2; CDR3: CASSLRDSGTGELFF; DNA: TGTGCCAGCAGCCTCCGGGACAGTGGTACCGGGGAGCTGTTTTTT
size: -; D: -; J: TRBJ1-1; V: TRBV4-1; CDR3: CASSQSPTANTEAFF; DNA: TGCGCCAGCAGCCAATCCCCGACGGCGAACACTGAAGCTTTCTTT
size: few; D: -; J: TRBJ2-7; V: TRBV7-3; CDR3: CASSLGQGYESEQYF; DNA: TGTGCCAGCAGCTTGGGGCAGGGGTATGAATCCGAGCAGTACTTC
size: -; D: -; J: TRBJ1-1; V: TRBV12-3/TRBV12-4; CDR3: CASSKGWTEAFF; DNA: TGTGCCAGTTCTAAAGGGTGGACTGAAGCTTTCTTT
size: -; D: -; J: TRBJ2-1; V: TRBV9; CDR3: CASSPTPSRVSNEQFF; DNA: TGTGCCAGCAGCCCGACCCCCTCCAGGGTTTCCAATGAGCAGTTCTTC
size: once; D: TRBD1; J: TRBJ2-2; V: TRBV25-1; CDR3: CARFLTGGATGELFF; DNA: TGTGCCAGGTTCCTGACAGGGGGCGCGACCGGGGAGCTGTTTTTT
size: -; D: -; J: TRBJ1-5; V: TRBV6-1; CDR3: CASSEMSISNQPQHF; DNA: TGTGCCAGCAGTGAAATGTCTATATCCAATCAGCCCCAGCATTTT
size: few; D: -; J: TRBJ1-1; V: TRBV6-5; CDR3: CASSSLGGNTEAFF; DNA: TGTGCCAGCAGCTCCCTTGGTGGGAACACTGAAGCTTTCTTT
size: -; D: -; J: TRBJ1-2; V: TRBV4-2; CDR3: CASSQEYSGFAYTF; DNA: TGTGCCAGCAGCCAGGAATACTCAGGGTTCGCCTACACCTTC
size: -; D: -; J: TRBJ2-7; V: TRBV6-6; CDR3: CASSPLWSGDEQYF; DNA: TGTGCCAGCAGCCCGCTTTGGTCCGGGGACGAGCAGTACTTC
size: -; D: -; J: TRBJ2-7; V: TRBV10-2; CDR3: CASSGPLYEQYF; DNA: TGCGCCAGCAGTGGCCCTCTCTACGAGCAGTACTTC
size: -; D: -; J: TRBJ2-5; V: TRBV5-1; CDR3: CASSLTGHNEGETQYF; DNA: TGCGCCAGCAGCTTAACGGGGCACAACGAGGGGGAGACCCAGTACTTC
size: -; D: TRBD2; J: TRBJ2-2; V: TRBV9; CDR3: CASSGLAGGLRGELFF; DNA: TGTGCCAGCAGCGGACTAGCGGGGGGGCTTCGCGGGGAGCTGTTTTTT
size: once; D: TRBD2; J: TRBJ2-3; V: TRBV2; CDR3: CASSELLAGGTDTQYF; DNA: TGTGCCAGCAGTGAACTTCTAGCGGGGGGCACAGATACGCAGTATTTT
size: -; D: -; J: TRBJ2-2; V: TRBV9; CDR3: CASSVINANTGELFF; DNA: TGTGCCAGCAGCGTAATAAATGCGAACACCGGGGAGCTGTTTTTT
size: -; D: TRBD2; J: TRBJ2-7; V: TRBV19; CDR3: CASSTRTSGSFIEQYF; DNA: TGTGCCAGTAGTACCCGGACTAGCGGGAGTTTCATCGAGCAGTACTTC
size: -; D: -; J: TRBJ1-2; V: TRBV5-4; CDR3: CASSLVGRVDTF; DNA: TGTGCCAGCAGCTTGGTGGGCAGGGTGGACACCTTC
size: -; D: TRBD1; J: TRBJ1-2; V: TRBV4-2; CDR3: CASSQRDSVYTF; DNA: TGTGCCAGCAGCCAACGGGACAGTGTTTACACCTTC